One sample yielded the 20 T cell receptor beta chains listed below, sequenced in a study of beta chain features in type 1 diabetes. Expressed TCRB transcripts were sequenced because the isolated RNA had all been reverse transcribed beforehand. Data came from immunoSEQ multiplex PCR; TCRdb stores just in-frame clones and leaves some out. The sample shows about 220,000 clones, 9.5% to 13% of them seen only once. The material sequenced was central memory CD4+ T cells from blood. Every receptor here comes from a man younger than 35 in good health.

This rearrangement joins TRBV7-2 to TRBJ2-3; possibly TRBD1 for D (6 bases). Germline-derived CDR1 and CDR2 are SGHTA and FQGNSA. The CDR3 extends over 16 amino acids. V was cut by 2 bases and J by 1 base, with 13 bases left in between. CDR3 loop: CASSLTQNRGTDTQYF. The CDR3 region has the DNA TGTGCCAGCAGCTTAACCCAAAACAGGGGCACAGATACGCAGTATTTT.

This clone was found a few times. Relative to the germline gene, one junction end is altered; a read error may explain this. The chain couples TRBV6-1 to TRBJ2-3, with a weak D call TRBD2 (6 bases). Germline V lookup: CDR1 MNHNS, CDR2 SASEGT. This CDR3 spans 14 amino acids. CDR3 coding DNA: TGTGCCATCAGTGGAACGGGAGCAACAGATACGCAGTATTTT. It specifies CAISGTGATDTQYF.

This clone came up a few times. This chain links TRBV28 with TRBJ2-5; tentatively, D is TRBD1 (5 bases). This CDR3 has 13 amino acids. CDR1 and CDR2 from the germline V gene are MDHEN and SYDVKM. The V end was cut by 6 bases, the J end by 3 bases, with 11 bases between. The CDR3, as DNA: TGTGCCAGCAGAGAGTCAGGGAAAGAGACCCAGTACTTC. Translation: CASRESGKETQYF.

This clone showed up many times. The rearrangement joins TRBV29-1 to TRBJ2-7; TRBD1 is a possible D gene (6 bases). CDR3 length: 13 amino acids. Germline V gene data show CDR1 as SQVTM and CDR2 as ANQGSEA. The V and J ends lost 4 bases and 7 bases respectively, with 17 bases between them. The CDR3 bases are TGCAGCGTTGTCTCAGGGGCGACTCGGGAGCAGTACTTC. This translates into CSVVSGATREQYF.

V usage is TRBV30 and J usage is TRBJ2-2; D gene uncertain. Trimming took off 4 bases at V and 5 bases at J, with 8 bases between the two ends. Germline CDR1 is GTSNPN and CDR2 is SVGIG (reference sequence). CDR3 length: 12 residues. CDR3 bases: TGTGCCTGGAATCTCCCAACCGGGGAGCTGTTTTTT. Protein product: CAWNLPTGELFF.

The rearrangement uses TRBV6-6 and TRBJ2-7, with D perhaps assigned TRBD1 or TRBD2 (5 bases each). This CDR3 contains 11 residues. V was trimmed by 7 bases and J by 9 bases, leaving 13 bases between them. Per the germline V gene, CDR1 is MNHNY and CDR2 is SVGAGI (reference sequence). The CDR3: CASTSGSAQYF. The CDR3 nucleotides are TGTGCCAGCACCTCAGGGAGCGCGCAGTACTTC.

The chain employs TRBV7-2 and TRBJ2-1; D is unresolved. CDR1 and CDR2 from the germline V gene are SGHTA and FQGNSA. Trimming pared 2 bases from V and 2 bases from J, leaving 7 bases between. This CDR3 contains 14 residues. This CDR3 reads CASSLSTTYNEQFF. For the CDR3, the DNA is TGTGCCAGCAGCTTAAGCACTACCTACAATGAGCAGTTCTTC. The full variable domain, completed using reference TRBV7-2 and TRBJ2-1, is GAGVSQSPSNKVTEKGKDVELRCDPISGHTALYWYRQSLGQGLEFLIYFQGNSAPDKSGLPSDRFSAERTGGSVSTLTIQRTQQEDSAVYLCASSLSTTYNEQFFGPGTRLTVL.

The rearrangement uses TRBV28 and TRBJ1-1; TRBD1 matches 7 bases. The germline V gene encodes CDR1 MDHEN and CDR2 SYDVKM. V was pared by 5 bases and J by 9 bases, with 6 bases of the junction left unmatched. The CDR3 totals 12 residues. The CDR3 DNA reads TGTGCCAGCAGTGCTCGACAGGGCAAAGCTTTCTTT. It encodes CASSARQGKAFF.

DNA of the CDR3: TGCGCCAGCAGCCCCGGGACAGGGACTGGGGCCAACGTCCTGACTTTC. It codes for CASSPGTGTGANVLTF. V gene TRBV4-1 combines with J gene TRBJ2-6; 9 nucleotides match TRBD1. Trimming cost V 4 bases and J 2 bases; bases outside gene matches: 3. Germline CDR1 MGHRA, CDR2 YSYEKL. The length of the CDR3 is 16 residues.

V usage is TRBV28 and J usage is TRBJ1-2; a weak D match, TRBD1 (5 bases). Trimming removed 6 bases from V and 5 bases from J, with 13 bases in between. CDR3 length equals 13 residues. Germline assignment: CDR1 MDHEN and CDR2 SYDVKM. The CDR3 is CASSLGTEYGYTF. Here the CDR3 DNA reads TGTGCCAGCAGCTTAGGGACGGAGTATGGCTACACCTTC.

This clone was counted between two and nine times. V and J are TRBV7-4 and TRBJ2-7; 8 nucleotides match TRBD2. V shed 3 bases and J 5 bases; nucleotides not matched to a gene: 12. The CDR3 has 16 amino acids. Germline V gene sequence: CDR1 SGHVT, CDR2 SQSDAQ. CDR3 coding DNA: TGTGCCAGCAGCTTTTTCCTTGGGGCGGGACTAGACGAGCAGTACTTC. Encoded protein: CASSFFLGAGLDEQYF. Full variable domain (rest looked up from reference TRBV7-4 and TRBJ2-7): GAGVSQSPRYKVAKRGRDVALRCDSISGHVTLYWYRQTLGQGSEVLTYSQSDAQRDKSGRPSGRFSAERPERSVSTLKIQRTEQGDSAVYLCASSFFLGAGLDEQYFGPGTRLTVT.

This clone showed up just a few times. J is TRBJ1-4 and V is TRBV7-9; 7 bases are a match to TRBD1. The germline CDR1 and CDR2 sequences are SEHNR and FQNEAQ (reference sequence). The V segment lost 5 bases and the J segment 5 bases; nucleotides outside the gene matches: 8. The CDR3 loop spans 15 amino acids. The CDR3 protein is CASSSRDSQNEKLFF. In DNA, the CDR3 is TGTGCCAGCAGCAGCAGGGACAGCCAGAATGAAAAACTGTTTTTT. The whole variable domain, remainder taken from reference TRBV7-9 and TRBJ1-4, is DTGVSQNPRHKITKRGQNVTFRCDPISEHNRLYWYRQTLGQGPEFLTYFQNEAQLEKSRLLSDRFSAERPKGSFSTLEIQRTEQGDSAMYLCASSSRDSQNEKLFFGSGTQLSVL.

This clone was observed a few times. The V call is TRBV2, the J call TRBJ1-5, with D possibly TRBD1 on 5 matching bases. V was clipped by 4 bases and J by 0 bases, with 22 bases between them. The CDR3 spans 19 residues. Germline lookup yields CDR1 SNHLY and CDR2 FYNNEI. The CDR3 coding sequence is TGTGCCAGCAGTGGACCTGGGGACGGACGACGTTATAGCAATCAGCCCCAGCATTTT. As protein: CASSGPGDGRRYSNQPQHF.

This clone was seen more than once but under ten times. The chain joins TRBV29-1 to TRBJ2-7; TRBD2 matches at 9 bases. This CDR3 comprises 16 residues. The trim removed 6 bases at V and 4 bases at J, leaving 16 bases unmatched. Germline V CDR1 and CDR2: SQVTM, ANQGSEA. The CDR3 region is CSVRGREGYPPYEQYF. CDR3 sequence (DNA): TGCAGCGTAAGGGGGCGGGAGGGGTACCCCCCATACGAGCAGTACTTC.

The chain links TRBV7-6 to TRBJ2-5; the match to TRBD2 covers 12 bases. This CDR3 has 17 residues. Germline CDR1 is SGHVS and CDR2 is FNYEAQ. The V gene end was trimmed by 3 bases and the J gene end by 2 bases; junction bases not matched to a gene: 7. The CDR3 nucleotides read TGTGCCAGCAGCTTCGGACTAGCGGGATTACAACAAGAGACCCAGTACTTC. This translates into CASSFGLAGLQQETQYF.

This clone has more than one count but fewer than ten. The gene calls are TRBV7-2 and TRBJ2-3, with 10 bases that match TRBD2. The junction had 7 bases not matched to a gene; V was cut back by 1 base and J by 3 bases. There are 17 residues in the CDR3. Germline values: CDR1 SGHTA, CDR2 FQGNSA. The CDR3 DNA reads TGTGCCAGCAGCTTAGATTCTAGCGGGGGTCCAACAGATACGCAGTATTTT. It yields the protein CASSLDSSGGPTDTQYF.

The table lists this clone with many counts. For the CDR3, the DNA is TGTGCCAGCAGCTTAGCTAGGCAGCAAGAGACCCAGTACTTC. Translating gives CASSLARQQETQYF. The J gene is TRBJ2-5, the V gene TRBV7-2; D unclear. Germline V gene lookup returns CDR1 SGHTA and CDR2 FQGNSA. CDR3 length: 14 residues. V dropped 0 bases and J dropped 2 bases, with 7 bases sitting between them.

This clone came up many times. This chain connects TRBV7-9 to TRBJ2-1; 8 positions match TRBD2. The CDR3 loop spans 14 amino acids. The V segment lost 2 bases and the J segment 8 bases; nucleotides outside the gene matches: 5. CDR1 SEHNR and CDR2 FQNEAQ come from the germline V gene (reference sequence). The CDR3 DNA is TGTGCCAGCAGCTTATCGGGAGGGCTTGATGAGCAGTTCTTC. Protein sequence: CASSLSGGLDEQFF. The full variable domain, in which reference TRBV7-9 and TRBJ2-1 provide the parts outside the CDR3, is DTGVSQNPRHKITKRGQNVTFRCDPISEHNRLYWYRQTLGQGPEFLTYFQNEAQLEKSRLLSDRFSAERPKGSFSTLEIQRTEQGDSAMYLCASSLSGGLDEQFFGPGTRLTVL.

The V gene is TRBV9, the J gene TRBJ1-4; D is perhaps TRBD1 (5 bases). Deletions cut 0 bases from V and 8 bases from J, with 14 bases between. The CDR3 runs 15 residues. Germline CDR1 SGDLS, CDR2 YYNGEE. Here the CDR3 DNA reads TGTGCCAGCAGCGTAGGGGGCGGGCCGATGGAAAAACTGTTTTTT. Translation gives CASSVGGGPMEKLFF.

This clone was seen a few times. The CDR3 coding sequence is TGTGCCAGCAGTTCAGGGCCCTTAAACACTGAAGCTTTCTTT. This sequence encodes CASSSGPLNTEAFF. The J gene is TRBJ1-1, the V gene TRBV28; tentative D call: TRBD1 (5 bases). The V gene's germline CDR1 is MDHEN and CDR2 SYDVKM. CDR3 size: 14 residues. The V end was cut by 4 bases, the J end by 2 bases, with 11 bases between.